The next 15 T cell receptor beta chains were all read from a single sample in a study of OX40 agonist ivuxolimab in advanced cancers. Assay used: immunoSEQ multiplex PCR; TCRdb lists only in-frame clones, some missing. The sample has 20,000 to 25,000 clones, around 85% seen once. The source was CD4+ or CD8+ T cells sorted from blood, collected in a trial of the OX40 agonist ivuxolimab. The origin of the receptors is an adult with an advanced solid tumor such as melanoma, head and neck, liver or kidney cancer.

In its sample, this clone was seen once. The CDR3 loop reads CASSQGSLAGPLPYNEQFF. CDR3 in DNA: TGTGCCAGCAGCCAAGGGTCTCTAGCGGGACCCCTTCCTTACAATGAGCAGTTCTTC. The chain carries TRBV14 and TRBJ2-1; TRBD2 agrees at 9 bases. V trimming: 1 base; J trimming: 4 bases; junction bases outside the gene matches: 14. The V gene's germline CDR1 is SGHDN and CDR2 FVKESK. This CDR3 comprises 19 residues.

This clone was seen just once. CDR3 residues: CAISIDPCIQSRANVLTF. The CDR3 DNA reads TGTGCCATCAGTATTGACCCCTGTATACAAAGTCGGGCCAACGTCCTGACTTTC. This sequence joins TRBV10-3 and TRBJ2-6; no definite D call. CDR1 is ENHRY, CDR2 SYGVKD, per germline. The V and J ends lost 5 bases and 5 bases respectively, with 22 bases between them. The CDR3 sequence is 18 residues long.

The V and J genes are TRBV10-3 and TRBJ1-6; D perhaps matches TRBD1 (5 bases). Germline V gene data show CDR1 as ENHRY and CDR2 as SYGVKD. V lost 4 bases to trimming and J lost 0 bases, with 10 bases between them. The CDR3 contains 16 residues. The CDR3 nucleotides are TGTGCCATCAGTGGACAGCAGAGCTCCTATAATTCACCCCTCCACTTT. Encoded protein: CAISGQQSSYNSPLHF.

The chain joins TRBV13 to TRBJ2-1; 8 bases map to TRBD1. The CDR3 sequence is 17 residues long. Germline V gives CDR1 PRHDT, CDR2 FYEKMQ (reference sequence). V lost 7 bases to trimming and J lost 2 bases; unmatched junction nucleotides: 13. In nucleotides, the CDR3 is TGTGCCAGCACCCCACCATTAAGACAGGGGCCCTACAATGAGCAGTTCTTC. It specifies CASTPPLRQGPYNEQFF.

In DNA, the CDR3 is TGTGCCAGCAGTTTTGATTCAGACAGCCCAGAGACCCAGTACTTC. This sequence encodes CASSFDSDSPETQYF. This chain joins TRBV28 and TRBJ2-5; D perhaps matches TRBD1 (5 bases). Germline CDR1 is MDHEN and CDR2 is SYDVKM. V was trimmed by 3 bases and J by 4 bases, leaving 15 bases between them. This CDR3 is built from 15 residues. Combining the CDR3 with reference TRBV28 and TRBJ2-5 gives the whole variable domain DVKVTQSSRYLVKRTGEKVFLECVQDMDHENMFWYRQDPGLGLRLIYFSYDVKMKEKGDIPEGYSVSREKKERFSLILESASTNQTSMYLCASSFDSDSPETQYFGPGTRLLVL.

The chain combines TRBV13 with TRBJ2-7; 9 bases agree with TRBD2. V gave up 5 bases and J gave up 2 bases; unmatched junction bases: 7. CDR1 PRHDT and CDR2 FYEKMQ come from the germline V gene (reference sequence). The CDR3 has 15 residues. CDR3 DNA sequence: TGTGCCAGCAGCCACCCGTCTAGCGGGACCTACGAGCAGTACTTC. Amino acid sequence: CASSHPSSGTYEQYF.

This chain connects TRBV5-8 to TRBJ2-5, with D tentatively TRBD2 (6 bases). The V gene's germline CDR1 is SGHTS and CDR2 YDEGEE. V lost 2 bases, J lost 4 bases, and 18 bases lay in between. The CDR3 runs 16 residues. CDR3 sequence (DNA): TGTGCCAGCAGCTTATCCGGGAGCAGGGAGAGAGAGACCCAGTACTTC. Its translation: CASSLSGSRERETQYF.

The chain joins TRBV11-3 to TRBJ2-7, with 9 bases fitting TRBD1. CDR3 length: 16 residues. Germline-derived CDR1 and CDR2 are SGHNT and YENEEA. After removal of 4 bases from V and 5 bases from J, the junction contained 12 bases not matched to a gene. CDR3 nucleotide sequence: TGTGCCAGCAGCTCCCCTGGGGACAGGGAACCCCACGAGCAGTACTTC. Its protein product is CASSSPGDREPHEQYF.

The chain joins TRBV19 to TRBJ2-1; tentatively, D is TRBD1 (6 bases). The V gene's germline CDR1 is LNHDA and CDR2 SQIVND (reference sequence). The CDR3 extends over 17 amino acids. V lost 5 bases and J lost 0, with 17 bases in between. The DNA for the CDR3 is TGTGCCAGTAGTGTCACGGGACAACGGAGCTCCTACAATGAGCAGTTCTTC. Translated, it gives CASSVTGQRSSYNEQFF.

The table lists this clone with a count of one. V gene TRBV14 combines with J gene TRBJ2-1, with D perhaps TRBD2 (7 bases). The CDR3 totals 15 residues. V lost 2 bases and J 7 bases, leaving 15 bases between the germline ends. Germline CDR1 and CDR2: SGHDN and FVKESK. CDR3 region: CASSQHAGAQNEQFF. CDR3 sequence (DNA): TGTGCCAGCAGCCAACACGCGGGGGCCCAGAATGAGCAGTTCTTC. Full variable domain (remainder filled in from reference TRBV14 and TRBJ2-1): EAGVTQFPSHSVIEKGQTVTLRCDPISGHDNLYWYRRVMGKEIKFLLHFVKESKQDESGMPNNRFLAERTGGTYSTLKVQPAELEDSGVYFCASSQHAGAQNEQFFGPGTRLTVL.

The rearrangement links TRBV19 to TRBJ2-3; perhaps TRBD2 as D (6 bases). This CDR3 is 15 amino acids long. Germline CDR1 is LNHDA and CDR2 is SQIVND (reference sequence). V lost 7 bases, J lost 2 bases, and 16 bases lay in between. This CDR3 reads CASTRSSGYTDTQYF. For the CDR3, the DNA is TGTGCCAGTACTAGGAGTAGCGGTTACACAGATACGCAGTATTTT. Complete variable domain (other parts from reference TRBV19 and TRBJ2-3): DGGITQSPKYLFRKEGQNVTLSCEQNLNHDAMYWYRQDPGQGLRLIYYSQIVNDFQKGDIAEGYSVSREKKESFPLTVTSAQKNPTAFYLCASTRSSGYTDTQYFGPGTRLTVL.

The chain employs TRBV30 and TRBJ2-3; 7 nucleotides line up with TRBD1. This CDR3 has 13 amino acids. Germline V gene lookup returns CDR1 GTSNPN and CDR2 SVGIG (reference sequence). Trimming at V came to 5 bases and at J to 0 bases, leaving 2 bases not matched to a gene. CDR3 region: CAWDRVSTDTQYF. The CDR3 nucleotides are TGTGCCTGGGACAGGGTGAGCACAGATACGCAGTATTTT.

This clone appeared once. DNA for the CDR3: TGTGCCAGCAATCCGACAGGGGTTAATTCACCCCTCCACTTT. Translated: CASNPTGVNSPLHF. This chain uses TRBV6-5 with TRBJ1-6, with 8 positions matching TRBD1. CDR1 MNHEY and CDR2 SVGAGI come from the germline V gene. This CDR3 is built from 14 residues. V trimming: 7 bases; J trimming: 6 bases; junction bases outside the gene matches: 5.

This clone occurred once. The rearrangement uses TRBV4-1 and TRBJ2-7; D possibly corresponds to TRBD2 (5 bases). Trimming left V 5 bases short and J 2 bases short, with 10 bases between. CDR3 size: 13 residues. Germline values: CDR1 MGHRA, CDR2 YSYEKL. DNA for the CDR3: TGCGCCAGCAGCAGGGAGAGAGCCTACGAGCAGTACTTC. It specifies CASSRERAYEQYF.

This clone appeared a few times. The chain has TRBV29-1 and TRBJ2-7, with 8 bases matching TRBD1. This CDR3 comprises 15 residues. V lost 4 bases to trimming and J lost 2 bases; unmatched junction nucleotides: 10. Germline CDR1 reads SQVTM; CDR2 reads ANQGSEA. Written as DNA, the CDR3 is TGCAGCGTTGGAGAGGCAGGGACAGGACCCTACGAGCAGTACTTC. Translation gives CSVGEAGTGPYEQYF.